The clone carrying this T cell receptor (beta chain) was seen a few times. The data originate from a study of blood T cell repertoires in COVID-19. Generated by immunoSEQ multiplex PCR, the TCRdb table keeps only in-frame clones and is missing some. Of fewer than 250,000 clones in the sample, about four fifths were seen once. Between the trimmed V and J ends, which lost 1 base and 7 bases, there was a span of 14 bases. This CDR3 region has 14 residues. Germline CDR1 GTSNPN, CDR2 SVGIG (reference sequence). The clonotype comes from a woman in her forties with active or convalescent COVID-19. The sample comprised peripheral blood. The J gene is TRBJ1-5, the V gene TRBV30, with a possible D match to TRBD1 (5 bases). The CDR3, as DNA: TGTGCCTGGAGTGAGGGACTCCAGGGCCAGCCCCAGCATTTT. Translating gives CAWSEGLQGQPQHF.